This T cell receptor beta chain was profiled in a study of shared clonotypes between healthy human individuals (dated by TCRdb to the early 2020s). A note on the overall study: A couple of women and a few men aged 18 to 49 years were included in the cohort. To increase sequencing depth and limit assay-specific biases, different laboratories used diverse techniques to prepare libraries and sequence TCR repertoires. For each donor, CD4 naive and CD4 memory were each given three plates, CD8 naive was given two plates, and CD8 memory was given one plate. Each donor's leukapheresis produced roughly between roughly 0.9 and 8.9 billion PBMCs. The study deeply sequenced blood TCR repertoires of about 5 healthy adults to estimate repertoire size and the extent of clonotype sharing between individuals.

This clone appeared once. Its antigen specificity is not known. Base quality data are lacking; no much larger clone is found one base away. What the work shows at the level of the full study, not this receptor alone: Sharing across a few donors was observed for approximately 5% of naive CD4, about 4% of naive CD8, around 2.5% of memory CD4, and about 0.39% of memory CD8 clonotypes. Based on pairwise subsampling, the degree of clonotype sharing among donors was expected to be affected by sequencing depth. Compared with non-shared clonotypes, clonotypes shared by all four sorted-subset donors had higher generation probabilities. Rarefaction of sorted-subset datasets indicated incomplete sequencing despite the large sequencing depth. Naive subsets generally had larger estimated clonotype richness than memory subsets did. The small number of donors limited the genetic and exposure-history diversity represented. Sampling was limited to blood, and TCR repertoires in tissue likely differ from TCR repertoires in blood.

Including cysteine and phenylalanine, the CDR3 has 15 amino acids. Just the 45-base CDR3 DNA is kept, in frame starting at base 1. Reading the germline V gene (reference sequence) gives CDR1 MNHNY and CDR2 SVGAGI. The germline ends are 17 bases apart after V is trimmed by 4 bases and J by 5 bases. CD8 naive samples were obtained by positive selection for CCR7 among CD45RO-negative cells, yielding a CD45RA+CCR7+ population from which TemRA cells were excluded. Healthy HIV-negative adults with no recently reported acute infections or vaccinations were included as donors. All donors were Caucasian adults living in Nashville, Tennessee, USA. Blood was obtained by leukapheresis, after which PBMCs were separated by Ficoll-Histopaque density gradient centrifugation and cryopreserved in liquid nitrogen vapor phase. Analytical flow cytometry was used to check the purity and quantity of every magnetically sorted T cell population. From each sorted fraction, genomic DNA was isolated and quantified by UV absorbance on a Nanodrop 2000c.

TCR CDR3 regions were amplified from genomic DNA by multiplex PCR using the deep immunoSEQ assay. Extracted genomic DNA from each cell subset was distributed evenly across all wells of several immunoSEQ 96-well plates, and each plate was treated as a replicate. Each replicate PCR for sorted subsets received roughly 0.2 ug genomic DNA, equal to tens of thousands of T cell genomes. The purified libraries were quantified using a Qubit 3.0 fluorometer, sized with a Bioanalyzer 2100, and then quantified again using the KAPA Library Quantification kit. Each immunoSEQ 96-well plate was sequenced on its own single-read 150-cycle Illumina NextSeq 550 flow cell. The authors processed their data as follows. Because the immunoSEQ output held only junctional sequences and lacked quality scores, the filtering could not match the filtering applied to full-length reads. Sequences were annotated with PyIR, a Python wrapper for IgBLAST v1.9, using IMGT germline references to assign V/J genes and CDR3. Any read was removed if the V/J assignment was weak (E-value above 1e-6), the CDR3 was missing, or the read contained stop codons, out-of-frame junctions, or ambiguous translated residues. A V3J clonotype was defined by an identical inferred V gene, J gene, and CDR3 amino acid sequence. The percentage overlap between two repertoires was calculated by dividing the number of shared unique clonotypes by the size of the smaller repertoire. Three approaches were used to assess repertoire richness: RTK rarefaction, the Chao1 estimator, and Recon v2.1 estimates of unobserved clonotypes. For all TCRbeta clonotypes obtained by the gDNA method from a few donors, generation probabilities were computed with OLGA. TCRdb stores this immuneACCESS table with in-frame sequences only. Part of the clones is absent; in the studies checked, under half of the shortfall reflects unresolved V genes, and no reason is known for the rest. V, J and clone size reflect that table, while D and trimming were determined from the DNA. The sample table contains under 2,000,000 clones; only one count was recorded for approximately 95% of them. The top ten constitute 1% to 1.5% of the sample.

Sequencing was performed on naive CD8+ T cells sorted from blood. What this sample's cell subset or site label stands for: CD45RA+CCR7+. The sequence is built from TRBV6-6 and TRBJ1-2; the D gene lacks a confident call. This receptor was obtained from a man aged 18 to 29 in good health. The CDR3 is CASSFKINAPYGYTF. The DNA reads TGTGCCAGCAGTTTTAAAATTAACGCTCCTTATGGCTACACCTTC.